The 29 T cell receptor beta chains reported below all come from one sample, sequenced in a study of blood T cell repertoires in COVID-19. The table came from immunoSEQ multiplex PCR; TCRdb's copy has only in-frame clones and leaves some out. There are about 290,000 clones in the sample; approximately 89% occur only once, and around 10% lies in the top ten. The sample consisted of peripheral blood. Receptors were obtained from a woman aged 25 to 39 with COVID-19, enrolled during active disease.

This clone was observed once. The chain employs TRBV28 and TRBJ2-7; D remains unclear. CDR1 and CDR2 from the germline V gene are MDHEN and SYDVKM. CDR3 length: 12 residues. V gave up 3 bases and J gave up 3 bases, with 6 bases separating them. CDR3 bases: TGTGCCAGCAGTTTCAGCGACTACGAGCAGTACTTC. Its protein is CASSFSDYEQYF.

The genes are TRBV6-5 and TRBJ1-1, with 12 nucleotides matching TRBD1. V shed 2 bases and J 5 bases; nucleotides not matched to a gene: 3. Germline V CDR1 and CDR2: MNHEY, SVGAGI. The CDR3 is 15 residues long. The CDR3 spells CASSYGTGGLTEAFF. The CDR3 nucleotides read TGTGCCAGCAGTTACGGGACAGGGGGCTTGACTGAAGCTTTCTTT.

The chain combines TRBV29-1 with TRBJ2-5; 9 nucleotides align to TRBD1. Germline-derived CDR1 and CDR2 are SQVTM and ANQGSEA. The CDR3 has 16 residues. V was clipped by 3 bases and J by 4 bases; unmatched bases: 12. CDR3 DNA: TGCAGCGTTGACGCCCGGGACAGGGTCTTTGGAGAGACCCAGTACTTC. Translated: CSVDARDRVFGETQYF. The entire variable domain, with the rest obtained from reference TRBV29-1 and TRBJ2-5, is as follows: SAVISQKPSRDICQRGTSLTIQCQVDSQVTMMFWYRQQPGQSLTLIATANQGSEATYESGFVIDKFPISRPNLTFSTLTVSNMSPEDSSIYLCSVDARDRVFGETQYFGPGTRLLVL.

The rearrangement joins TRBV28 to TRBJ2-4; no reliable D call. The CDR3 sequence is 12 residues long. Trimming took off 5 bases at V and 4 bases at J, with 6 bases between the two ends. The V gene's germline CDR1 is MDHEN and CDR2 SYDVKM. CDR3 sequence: CASSLVKNIQYF. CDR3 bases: TGTGCCAGCAGTCTCGTTAAAAACATTCAGTACTTC.

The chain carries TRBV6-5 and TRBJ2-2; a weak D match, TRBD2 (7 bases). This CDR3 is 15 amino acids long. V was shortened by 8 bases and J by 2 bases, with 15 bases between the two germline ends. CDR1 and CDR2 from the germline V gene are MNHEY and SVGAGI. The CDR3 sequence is CASWRGGSNTGELFF. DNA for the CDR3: TGTGCCAGCTGGAGGGGGGGGTCCAACACCGGGGAGCTGTTTTTT.

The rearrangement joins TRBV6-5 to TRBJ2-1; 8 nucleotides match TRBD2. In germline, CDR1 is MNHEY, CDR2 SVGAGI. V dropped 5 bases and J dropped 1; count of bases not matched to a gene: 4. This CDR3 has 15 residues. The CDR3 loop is CASSLGGASYNEQFF. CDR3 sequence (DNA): TGTGCCAGCAGTCTCGGGGGGGCATCCTACAATGAGCAGTTCTTC.

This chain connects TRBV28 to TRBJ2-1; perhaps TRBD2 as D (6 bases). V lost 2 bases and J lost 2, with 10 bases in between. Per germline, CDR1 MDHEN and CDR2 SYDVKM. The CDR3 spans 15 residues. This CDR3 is CASSLRGTAYNEQFF. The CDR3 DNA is TGTGCCAGCAGTTTACGGGGGACCGCCTACAATGAGCAGTTCTTC.

The CDR3 bases are TGCGCCAGCAGCCGAGGCGGTCAAGAGACCCAGTACTTC. Its protein is CASSRGGQETQYF. The V gene is TRBV4-1, the J gene TRBJ2-5, with D uncertain. This CDR3 has 13 residues. The V end was cut by 4 bases, the J end by 2 bases, with 8 bases between. Germline assignment: CDR1 MGHRA and CDR2 YSYEKL.

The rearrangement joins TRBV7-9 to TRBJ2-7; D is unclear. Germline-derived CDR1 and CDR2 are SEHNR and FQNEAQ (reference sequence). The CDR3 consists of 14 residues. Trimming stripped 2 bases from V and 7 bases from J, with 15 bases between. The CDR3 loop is CASSLSAATGEQYF. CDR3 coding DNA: TGTGCCAGCAGCTTATCCGCCGCCACGGGTGAGCAGTACTTC.

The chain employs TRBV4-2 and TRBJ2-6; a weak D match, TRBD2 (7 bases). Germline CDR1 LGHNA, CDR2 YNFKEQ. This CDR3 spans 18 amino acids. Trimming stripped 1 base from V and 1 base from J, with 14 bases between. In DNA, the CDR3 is TGTGCCAGCAGCCAAGTAGGGGGGGAACGATCTGGGGCCAACGTCCTGACTTTC. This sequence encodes CASSQVGGERSGANVLTF.

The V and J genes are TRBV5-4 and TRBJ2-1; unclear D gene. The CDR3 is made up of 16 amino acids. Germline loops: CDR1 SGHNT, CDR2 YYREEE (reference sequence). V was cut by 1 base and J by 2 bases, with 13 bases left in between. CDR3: CASSLRAGGAYNEQFF. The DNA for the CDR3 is TGTGCCAGCAGCTTGCGAGCCGGCGGTGCCTACAATGAGCAGTTCTTC.

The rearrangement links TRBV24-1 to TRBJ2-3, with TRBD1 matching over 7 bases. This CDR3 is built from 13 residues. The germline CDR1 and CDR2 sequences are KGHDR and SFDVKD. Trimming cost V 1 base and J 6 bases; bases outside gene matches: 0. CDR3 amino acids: CATSDLQGDTQYF. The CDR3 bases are TGTGCCACCAGTGATTTACAGGGGGATACGCAGTATTTT.

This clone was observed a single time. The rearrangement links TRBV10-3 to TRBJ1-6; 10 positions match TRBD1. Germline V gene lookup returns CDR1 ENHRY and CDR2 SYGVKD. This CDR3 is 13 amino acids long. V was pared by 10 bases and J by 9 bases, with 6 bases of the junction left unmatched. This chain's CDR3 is CANGQGVSSPLHF. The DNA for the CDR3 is TGTGCCAATGGACAGGGGGTAAGTTCACCCCTCCACTTT.

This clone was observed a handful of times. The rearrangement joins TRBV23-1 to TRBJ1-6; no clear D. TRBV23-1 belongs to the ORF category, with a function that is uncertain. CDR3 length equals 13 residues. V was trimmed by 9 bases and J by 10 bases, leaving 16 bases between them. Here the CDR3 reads CASGGLEESPLHF. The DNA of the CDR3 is TGCGCCAGTGGCGGGTTAGAGGAATCACCCCTCCACTTT.

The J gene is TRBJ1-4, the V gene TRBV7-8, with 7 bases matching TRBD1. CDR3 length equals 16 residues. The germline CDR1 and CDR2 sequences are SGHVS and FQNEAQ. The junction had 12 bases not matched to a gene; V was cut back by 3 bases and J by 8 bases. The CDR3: CASSFSRQGEGEKLFF. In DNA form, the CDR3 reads TGTGCCAGCAGCTTTTCCAGACAGGGCGAGGGAGAAAAACTGTTTTTT.

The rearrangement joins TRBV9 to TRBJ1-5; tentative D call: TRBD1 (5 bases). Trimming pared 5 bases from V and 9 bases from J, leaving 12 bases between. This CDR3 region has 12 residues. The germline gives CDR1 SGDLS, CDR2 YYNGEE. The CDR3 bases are TGTGCCAGCAGGGCCGGGGGTCCGCCCCAGCATTTT. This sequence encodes CASRAGGPPQHF.

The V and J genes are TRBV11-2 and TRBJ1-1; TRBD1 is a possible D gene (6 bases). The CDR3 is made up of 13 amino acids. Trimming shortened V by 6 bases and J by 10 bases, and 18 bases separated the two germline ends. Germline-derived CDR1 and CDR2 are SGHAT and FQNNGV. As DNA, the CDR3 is TGTGCCAGCAGTTCCTCTCCGGGACAAAGAGCTTTCTTT. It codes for CASSSSPGQRAFF.

In DNA form, the CDR3 reads TGCGCCAGCAGTGGGGGCACGAACACCGGGGAGCTGTTTTTT. Translated, it gives CASSGGTNTGELFF. The gene calls are TRBV10-1 and TRBJ2-2; TRBD1 is a possible D gene (5 bases). Germline CDR1 and CDR2: WNHNN and SYGVQD (reference sequence). The CDR3 length is 14 residues. The V and J ends lost 4 bases and 0 bases respectively, with 6 bases between them.

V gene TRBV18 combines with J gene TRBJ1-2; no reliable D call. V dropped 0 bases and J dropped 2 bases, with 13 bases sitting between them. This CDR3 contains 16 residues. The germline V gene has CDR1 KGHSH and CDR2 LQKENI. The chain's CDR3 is CASSPPGSVRNYGYTF. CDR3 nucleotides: TGTGCCAGCTCACCACCCGGCAGCGTCCGAAACTATGGCTACACCTTC.

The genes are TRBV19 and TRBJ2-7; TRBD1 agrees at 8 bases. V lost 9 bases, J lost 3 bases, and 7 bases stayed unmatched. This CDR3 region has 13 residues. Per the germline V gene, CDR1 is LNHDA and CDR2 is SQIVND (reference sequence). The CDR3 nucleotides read TGTGCCAGCGCAGGGGGCTCCAACTACGAGCAGTACTTC. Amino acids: CASAGGSNYEQYF. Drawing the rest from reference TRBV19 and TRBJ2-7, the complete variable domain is DGGITQSPKYLFRKEGQNVTLSCEQNLNHDAMYWYRQDPGQGLRLIYYSQIVNDFQKGDIAEGYSVSREKKESFPLTVTSAQKNPTAFYLCASAGGSNYEQYFGPGTRLTVT.

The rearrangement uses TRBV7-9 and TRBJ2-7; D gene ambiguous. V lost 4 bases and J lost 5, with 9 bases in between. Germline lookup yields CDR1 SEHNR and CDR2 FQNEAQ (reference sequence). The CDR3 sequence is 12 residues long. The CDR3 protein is CASSSSANEQYF. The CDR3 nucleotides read TGTGCCAGCAGCTCCTCCGCGAACGAGCAGTACTTC. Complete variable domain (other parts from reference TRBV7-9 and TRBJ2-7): DTGVSQNPRHKITKRGQNVTFRCDPISEHNRLYWYRQTLGQGPEFLTYFQNEAQLEKSRLLSDRFSAERPKGSFSTLEIQRTEQGDSAMYLCASSSSANEQYFGPGTRLTVT.

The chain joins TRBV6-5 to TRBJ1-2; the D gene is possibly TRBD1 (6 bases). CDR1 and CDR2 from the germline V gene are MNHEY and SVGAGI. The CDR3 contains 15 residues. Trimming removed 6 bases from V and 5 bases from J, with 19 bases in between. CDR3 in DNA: TGTGCCAGCAGCCAACAGGGCGCGCCCGTATATGGCTACACCTTC. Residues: CASSQQGAPVYGYTF.

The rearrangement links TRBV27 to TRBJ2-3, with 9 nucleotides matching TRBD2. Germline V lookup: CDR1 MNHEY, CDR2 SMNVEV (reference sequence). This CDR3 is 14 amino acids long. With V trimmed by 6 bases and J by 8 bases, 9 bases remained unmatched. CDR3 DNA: TGTGCCAGCAGCCTAGCGGGGCCAGCGGGTACGCAGTATTTT. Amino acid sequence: CASSLAGPAGTQYF.

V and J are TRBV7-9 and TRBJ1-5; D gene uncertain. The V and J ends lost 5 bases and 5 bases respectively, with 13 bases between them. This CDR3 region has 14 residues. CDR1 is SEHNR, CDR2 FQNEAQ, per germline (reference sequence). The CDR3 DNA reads TGTGCCAGCAGCCCCAGCGGAACACATCAGCCCCAGCATTTT. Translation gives CASSPSGTHQPQHF.

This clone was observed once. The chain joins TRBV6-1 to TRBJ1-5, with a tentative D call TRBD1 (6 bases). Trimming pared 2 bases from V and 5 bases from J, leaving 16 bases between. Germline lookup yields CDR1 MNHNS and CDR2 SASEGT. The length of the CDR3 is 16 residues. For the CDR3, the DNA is TGTGCCAGCAGTGAATACCTAACAGGGCTCGATCAGCCCCAGCATTTT. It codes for CASSEYLTGLDQPQHF.

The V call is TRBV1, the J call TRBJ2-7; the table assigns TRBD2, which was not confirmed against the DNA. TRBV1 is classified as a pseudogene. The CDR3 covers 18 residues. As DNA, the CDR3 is TGCACCAGCAGCCAAGAGGCGGGACTAGCGGAGAATTACTACGAGCAGTACTTC. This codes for CTSSQEAGLAENYYEQYF.

The CDR3 spells CASKGRGDYNEQFF. The CDR3 bases are TGTGCCAGCAAGGGGCGGGGGGACTACAATGAGCAGTTCTTC. The chain couples TRBV2 to TRBJ2-1; 8 bases are shared with TRBD2. V was clipped by 7 bases and J by 3 bases; unmatched bases: 5. Germline V lookup: CDR1 SNHLY, CDR2 FYNNEI. This CDR3 contains 14 residues.

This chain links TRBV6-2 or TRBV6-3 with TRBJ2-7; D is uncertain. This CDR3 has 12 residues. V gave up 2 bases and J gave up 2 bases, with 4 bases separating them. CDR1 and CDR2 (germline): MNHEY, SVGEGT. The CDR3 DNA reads TGTGCCAGCAGTTACGGGCCCTACGAGCAGTACTTC. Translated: CASSYGPYEQYF.

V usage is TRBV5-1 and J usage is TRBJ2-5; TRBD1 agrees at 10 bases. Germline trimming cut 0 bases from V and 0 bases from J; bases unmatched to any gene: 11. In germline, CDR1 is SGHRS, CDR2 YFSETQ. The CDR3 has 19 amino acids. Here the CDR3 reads CASSLAETTTGGYQETQYF. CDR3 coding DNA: TGCGCCAGCAGCTTGGCCGAGACGACGACAGGGGGCTACCAAGAGACCCAGTACTTC.